These T cell receptor beta chains were read from a single sample in a study of cytomegalovirus exposure and HLA in healthy donors. Repertoires were generated with immunoSEQ multiplex PCR, while TCRdb's copy carries only in-frame clones and drops some. This table has about 120,000 clones, roughly 82% appearing once. Material for sequencing was PBMCs. These receptors all stem from a man younger than 35 in good health and CMV-seronegative. CDR3s include the opening cysteine and the closing phenylalanine or tryptophan. The D gene is left open where the match is weak. A clone size is listed for some rows: how often the clone was seen (once, few, many), or a class if it is expanded.

V gene: TRBV6-6
CDR3 length: 14
D gene: TRBD2
J gene: TRBJ2-1
clone size: NA
CDR3 protein: CASSYTGGYNEQFF
CDR3 DNA: TGTGCCAGCAGTTACACGGGGGGCTACAATGAGCAGTTCTTC

V gene: TRBV30
CDR3 length: 14
D gene: TRBD1
J gene: TRBJ2-7
clone size: NA
CDR3 protein: CAWSSDRANYEQYF
CDR3 DNA: TGTGCCTGGAGTTCTGACAGGGCTAACTACGAGCAGTACTTC

V gene: TRBV9
CDR3 length: 16
D gene: TRBD2
J gene: TRBJ2-3
clone size: NA
CDR3 protein: CASSVEPAGDTDTQYF
CDR3 DNA: TGTGCCAGCAGCGTAGAACCAGCGGGAGACACAGATACGCAGTATTTT

V gene: TRBV14
CDR3 length: 15
D gene: NA
J gene: TRBJ1-2
clone size: NA
CDR3 protein: CASRPVGAPNYGYTF
CDR3 DNA: TGTGCCAGCAGGCCCGTTGGGGCTCCGAACTATGGCTACACCTTC

V gene: TRBV6-5
CDR3 length: 14
D gene: NA
J gene: TRBJ1-3
clone size: NA
CDR3 protein: CASRLEPSGNTIYF
CDR3 DNA: TGTGCCAGCAGGCTCGAGCCTTCCGGAAACACCATATATTTT

V gene: TRBV4-1
CDR3 length: 12
D gene: TRBD1
J gene: TRBJ1-4
clone size: few
CDR3 protein: CASSGTGGRLFF
CDR3 DNA: TGCGCCAGCAGCGGGACAGGGGGCCGACTGTTTTTT

V gene: TRBV19
CDR3 length: 12
D gene: NA
J gene: TRBJ1-2
clone size: few
CDR3 protein: CASKAVDYGYTF
CDR3 DNA: TGTGCCAGTAAGGCGGTAGACTATGGCTACACCTTC

V gene: TRBV14
CDR3 length: 13
D gene: NA
J gene: TRBJ2-2
clone size: NA
CDR3 protein: CASSPDYTGELFF
CDR3 DNA: TGTGCCAGCAGCCCCGACTACACCGGGGAGCTGTTTTTT

V gene: TRBV15
CDR3 length: 15
D gene: TRBD1
J gene: TRBJ1-3
clone size: NA
CDR3 protein: CATSGDRASGNTIYF
CDR3 DNA: TGTGCCACCAGCGGAGACAGGGCCTCTGGAAACACCATATATTTT

V gene: TRBV7-8
CDR3 length: 16
D gene: NA
J gene: TRBJ2-3
clone size: NA
CDR3 protein: CASSPMGAVSTDTQYF
CDR3 DNA: TGTGCCAGCAGCCCGATGGGGGCCGTCAGCACAGATACGCAGTATTTT

V gene: TRBV7-9
CDR3 length: 11
D gene: NA
J gene: TRBJ2-7
clone size: NA
CDR3 protein: CAIRGGDEQYF
CDR3 DNA: TGTGCCATAAGAGGAGGGGACGAGCAGTACTTC

V gene: TRBV19
CDR3 length: 15
D gene: NA
J gene: TRBJ1-1
clone size: NA
CDR3 protein: CASSTGGQGNTEAFF
CDR3 DNA: TGTGCCAGTAGTACCGGGGGTCAGGGGAACACTGAAGCTTTCTTT

V gene: TRBV11-2
CDR3 length: 11
D gene: NA
J gene: TRBJ2-7
clone size: NA
CDR3 protein: CASSETYEQYF
CDR3 DNA: TGTGCCAGCAGCGAGACCTACGAGCAGTACTTC

V gene: TRBV11-2
CDR3 length: 16
D gene: TRBD1
J gene: TRBJ1-3
clone size: NA
CDR3 protein: CASSEGTGISGNTIYF
CDR3 DNA: TGTGCCAGCAGCGAAGGGACAGGGATCTCTGGAAACACCATATATTTT

V gene: TRBV6-5
CDR3 length: 14
D gene: NA
J gene: TRBJ1-2
clone size: few
CDR3 protein: CASRRLRVGYGYTF
CDR3 DNA: TGTGCCAGCCGTCGATTGAGGGTCGGCTATGGCTACACCTTC

V gene: TRBV6-5
CDR3 length: 12
D gene: NA
J gene: TRBJ2-2
clone size: NA
CDR3 protein: CASSTGTGELFF
CDR3 DNA: TGTGCCAGCAGTACGGGCACCGGGGAGCTGTTTTTT

V gene: TRBV13
CDR3 length: 15
D gene: TRBD2
J gene: TRBJ2-5
clone size: NA
CDR3 protein: CASSLWGSGKKTQYF
CDR3 DNA: TGTGCCAGCAGCCTCTGGGGTAGCGGGAAAAAGACCCAGTACTTC

V gene: TRBV30
CDR3 length: 14
D gene: NA
J gene: TRBJ1-3
clone size: NA
CDR3 protein: CAWSHWTDGNTIYF
CDR3 DNA: TGTGCCTGGAGTCATTGGACAGACGGAAACACCATATATTTT

V gene: TRBV5-6
CDR3 length: 15
D gene: NA
J gene: TRBJ1-2
clone size: NA
CDR3 protein: CASSSPTVNRDGYTF
CDR3 DNA: TGTGCCAGCAGCTCACCTACAGTTAACAGGGACGGCTACACCTTC

V gene: TRBV5-6
CDR3 length: 15
D gene: TRBD1
J gene: TRBJ1-5
clone size: NA
CDR3 protein: CASSLQGASGQPQHF
CDR3 DNA: TGTGCCAGCAGCTTGCAGGGGGCATCGGGGCAGCCCCAGCATTTT

V gene: TRBV9
CDR3 length: 14
D gene: TRBD2
J gene: TRBJ2-3
clone size: NA
CDR3 protein: CASASGGETDTQYF
CDR3 DNA: TGTGCCAGCGCTAGCGGGGGGGAGACAGATACGCAGTATTTT

V gene: TRBV7-2
CDR3 length: 14
D gene: TRBD2
J gene: TRBJ2-7
clone size: NA
CDR3 protein: CASSYNSGTYEQYF
CDR3 DNA: TGTGCCAGCAGCTATAATAGCGGGACCTACGAGCAGTACTTC